This TCR beta chain was documented in a study of blood T cell repertoires in COVID-19. Study-level background: From the United States, Italy and Spain came samples of acute and convalescent COVID-19. Sources were T cells, B-cell-depleted T cells, or PBMCs; the material itself was cDNA or gDNA.

In the authors' workflow: Quantification of nucleated cells was approximated via reference gene primer amplification. The data were produced by immunoSEQ multiplex PCR, yet TCRdb's version contains in-frame clones alone and is incomplete. Clonal size and the V and J genes are those of that table, whereas D and trimming came from the DNA. This table has 130,000 to 150,000 clones, 88% appearing once. This CDR3 is built from 16 residues. Trimming removed 4 bases at V and 6 bases at J, with 18 bases between. Germline V gives CDR1 MNHEY, CDR2 SVGEGT. The specimen was peripheral blood. V usage is TRBV6-2 or TRBV6-3 and J usage is TRBJ2-2, with D hard to call. The clonotype comes from a human donor in a cohort sampled during active COVID-19. The CDR3, as DNA: TGTGCCAGCAGTTTTGGTAGCTTGAATGTCCCCGGGGAGCTGTTTTTT. Translated: CASSFGSLNVPGELFF.